One and the same sample provided the 8 T cell receptor beta chains below, sequenced in a study of cytomegalovirus exposure and HLA in healthy donors. This table comes from immunoSEQ multiplex PCR, and its TCRdb copy is limited to in-frame clones, with some not included. This table has under 150,000 clones, around 84% appearing once. The sequenced material came from PBMCs. The receptors were gathered from a man younger than 35 in good health and CMV-seropositive.

The V and J genes are TRBV5-4 and TRBJ2-7; D call uncertain. V shed 4 bases and J shed 2 bases, with 13 bases lying between them. Germline V CDR1 and CDR2: SGHNT, YYREEE (reference sequence). The CDR3 is made up of 14 amino acids. The CDR3 nucleotides read TGTGCCAGCAGCCCCTCGCCCGAGCCCTACGAGCAGTACTTC. This codes for CASSPSPEPYEQYF.

The chain is built from TRBV2 and TRBJ1-1; TRBD1 matches 7 bases. The CDR3 length is 14 residues. Trimming removed 7 bases from V and 1 base from J; junction bases left unmatched: 6. Germline values: CDR1 SNHLY, CDR2 FYNNEI. This chain's CDR3 is CASISGGQNTEAFF. The CDR3 nucleotides are TGTGCCAGCATTTCAGGGGGACAGAACACTGAAGCTTTCTTT.

The rearrangement links TRBV11-3 to TRBJ2-1, with D unclear. Deletions cut 1 base from V and 4 bases from J, with 8 bases between. The CDR3 loop spans 14 amino acids. Germline assignment: CDR1 SGHNT and CDR2 YENEEA. Here the CDR3 reads CASSLGQHYNEQFF. In nucleotides, the CDR3 is TGTGCCAGCAGCTTAGGACAACATTACAATGAGCAGTTCTTC. Combining the CDR3 with reference TRBV11-3 and TRBJ2-1 gives the whole variable domain EAGVVQSPRYKIIEKKQPVAFWCNPISGHNTLYWYLQNLGQGPELLIRYENEEAVDDSQLPKDRFSAERLKGVDSTLKIQPAELGDSAVYLCASSLGQHYNEQFFGPGTRLTVL.

This clone appeared a few times. The J gene is TRBJ1-2, the V gene TRBV7-8; 9 positions agree with TRBD1. The CDR3 is 15 amino acids. Per germline, CDR1 SGHVS and CDR2 FQNEAQ. Trimming cost V 0 bases and J 7 bases; bases outside gene matches: 6. The CDR3 here is CASSLAWDREIGYTF. The CDR3 bases are TGTGCCAGCAGCTTAGCGTGGGACAGGGAGATTGGCTACACCTTC.

J is TRBJ2-7 and V is TRBV6-1; 7 bases match TRBD2. This CDR3 has 17 amino acids. Germline values: CDR1 MNHNS, CDR2 SASEGT. With 2 bases clipped from V and 2 bases from J, the junction kept 12 bases outside the gene matches. Here the CDR3 DNA reads TGTGCCAGCAGTGAACTAGGGGCGGGAGTCACCCCCTACGAGCAGTACTTC. It specifies CASSELGAGVTPYEQYF.

The rearrangement joins TRBV30 to TRBJ1-2, with TRBD1 matching over 7 bases. Germline V gene lookup returns CDR1 GTSNPN and CDR2 SVGIG (reference sequence). V was pared by 3 bases and J by 5 bases, with 15 bases of the junction left unmatched. The CDR3 is 16 residues long. As DNA, the CDR3 is TGTGCCTGGAGGGGACAGTCGCATCCAAAATGGTATGGCTACACCTTC. Translation gives CAWRGQSHPKWYGYTF.

The V call is TRBV7-2, the J call TRBJ2-1, with 9 positions matching TRBD2. The CDR3 extends over 14 amino acids. Trimming took 3 bases from V and 7 from J; bases not matched to a gene: 4. Per germline, CDR1 SGHTA and CDR2 FQGNSA. The CDR3 loop is CASSFGTSLNEQFF. As DNA, the CDR3 is TGTGCCAGCAGCTTCGGGACTAGCTTAAATGAGCAGTTCTTC.

The rearrangement joins TRBV6-5 to TRBJ2-3, with 9 bases lining up with TRBD2. J was trimmed by 7 bases and V by 2 bases; bases with no gene match: 7. The V gene's germline CDR1 is MNHEY and CDR2 SVGAGI. CDR3 length: 15 residues. As DNA, the CDR3 is TGTGCCAGCAGTTACGCGGCGGGGGGGCTGAATACGCAGTATTTT. This gives the protein CASSYAAGGLNTQYF.